This entry lists 14 T cell receptor beta chains sequenced from one sample in a study of radiotherapy plus CTLA-4 blockade in lung cancer. Measured with immunoSEQ multiplex PCR; TCRdb has only the in-frame clones, and not every one. The sample yields tens of thousands of clones, approximately 78% seen once. The starting material was peripheral blood, obtained from a patient treated with radiotherapy plus ipilimumab. These receptors came from a human donor with non-small cell lung cancer that progressed on radiotherapy plus ipilimumab.

The CDR3 region is CAISEQGGEKLFF. The DNA of the CDR3 is TGTGCCATCAGTGAGCAGGGAGGGGAAAAACTGTTTTTT. The V call is TRBV10-3, the J call TRBJ1-4; possible D gene TRBD1, 5 bases. V dropped 2 bases and J dropped 8 bases, with 9 bases sitting between them. The CDR3 is made up of 13 amino acids. Germline V gene data show CDR1 as ENHRY and CDR2 as SYGVKD.

The genes are TRBV27 and TRBJ2-4, with unresolved D. V lost 3 bases and J 7 bases, leaving 4 bases between the germline ends. From germline, CDR1 is MNHEY and CDR2 SMNVEV (reference sequence). The CDR3 consists of 11 residues. The CDR3 DNA sequence: TGTGCCAGCAGTTTTGCGAACATTCAGTACTTC. Translating gives CASSFANIQYF.

This sequence joins TRBV27 and TRBJ1-1; TRBD1 agrees at 11 bases. The CDR3 extends over 14 amino acids. The germline CDR1 and CDR2 sequences are MNHEY and SMNVEV (reference sequence). The junction had 5 bases not matched to a gene; V was cut back by 4 bases and J by 7 bases. CDR3 sequence: CASSSSGTGGEAFF. The CDR3 DNA sequence: TGTGCCAGCAGTTCGTCCGGGACAGGGGGTGAAGCTTTCTTT.

V is TRBV19 and J is TRBJ1-2; 10 bases align to TRBD1. CDR3 length equals 16 residues. Unmatched junction bases numbered 6, after V lost 1 base and J lost 4 bases. CDR1 and CDR2 from the germline V gene are LNHDA and SQIVND (reference sequence). The CDR3 protein is CASSIVEGQGSYGYTF. CDR3 nucleotides: TGTGCCAGTAGTATAGTGGAGGGACAGGGGAGCTATGGCTACACCTTC.

This clone has a single count. The rearrangement links TRBV9 to TRBJ1-2, with a tentative D call TRBD1 (5 bases). V lost 4 bases and J lost 0, with 16 bases in between. Looked up from germline, CDR1 is SGDLS and CDR2 is YYNGEE. The CDR3 has 16 amino acids. The CDR3 region is CASSLRGGVTNYGYTF. Here the CDR3 DNA reads TGTGCCAGCAGCTTGCGGGGGGGGGTTACTAACTATGGCTACACCTTC.

The V call is TRBV28, the J call TRBJ1-4, with unresolved D. Germline CDR1 reads MDHEN; CDR2 reads SYDVKM. Trimming left V 3 bases short and J 5 bases short, with 10 bases between. This CDR3 comprises 14 residues. DNA for the CDR3: TGTGCCAGCAGTTTTTTGAAGCGAAATGAAAAACTGTTTTTT. Protein: CASSFLKRNEKLFF.

The V call is TRBV5-6, the J call TRBJ1-2, with D unclear. Deletions cut 1 base from V and 7 bases from J, with 17 bases between. The CDR3 consists of 15 residues. Germline lookup yields CDR1 SGHDT and CDR2 YYEEEE. The CDR3 DNA reads as TGTGCCAGCAGCTTGTTCTCGGGAGCTGGAAGTGGCTACACCTTC. Protein: CASSLFSGAGSGYTF.

The rearrangement joins TRBV7-9 to TRBJ1-2; D is undetermined. In germline, CDR1 is SEHNR, CDR2 FQNEAQ (reference sequence). This CDR3 is built from 12 residues. V lost 7 bases and J 3 bases, leaving 9 bases between the germline ends. The CDR3 region has the DNA TGTGCCAGCACCCACTCGGACTATGGCTACACCTTC. Translation: CASTHSDYGYTF.

On this clone: The junction shows a germline mismatch at one end, possibly a read error. This chain links TRBV7-2 with TRBJ1-6, with unresolved D. Germline-derived CDR1 and CDR2 are SGHTA and FQGNSA. This CDR3 spans 15 amino acids. CDR3 in amino acids: CASSLARSYNSPLHF. As DNA, the CDR3 is TGTGCCAGCAGCCTAGCCAGATCGTATAATTCACCCCTCCACTTT.

Only one count was recorded for this clone. This CDR3 is CASSHRGTANSGANVLTF. The DNA of the CDR3 is TGTGCCAGCAGTCACCGAGGGACAGCCAACTCTGGGGCCAACGTCCTGACTTTC. The chain links TRBV27 to TRBJ2-6; 7 positions agree with TRBD1. The J segment lost 0 bases and the V segment lost 5 bases, leaving 10 bases of the junction unmatched. Germline CDR1 is MNHEY and CDR2 is SMNVEV (reference sequence). The CDR3 length is 18 residues. Full variable domain (outside the CDR3, taken from reference TRBV27 and TRBJ2-6): EAQVTQNPRYLITVTGKKLTVTCSQNMNHEYMSWYRQDPGLGLRQIYYSMNVEVTDKGDVPEGYKVSRKEKRNFPLILESPSPNQTSLYFCASSHRGTANSGANVLTFGAGSRLTVL.

V usage is TRBV4-2 and J usage is TRBJ1-2; D not certain. CDR3 length: 14 residues. Per germline, CDR1 LGHNA and CDR2 YNFKEQ. V lost 0 bases and J 6 bases, leaving 11 bases between the germline ends. CDR3 amino acids: CASSQDTDLHGYTF. The CDR3 nucleotides are TGTGCCAGCAGCCAAGATACCGACTTGCATGGCTACACCTTC.

CDR3 sequence reads: CASSPRPEAEAFF. The CDR3 DNA sequence: TGTGCCAGCTCACCACGCCCAGAGGCTGAAGCTTTCTTT. The gene calls are TRBV18 and TRBJ1-1; D is unclear. The CDR3 sequence is 13 residues long. Trimming left V 1 base short and J 6 bases short, with 9 bases between. CDR1 and CDR2 from the germline V gene are KGHSH and LQKENI.

The chain uses TRBV15 and TRBJ2-1, with TRBD2 matching over 9 bases. Germline lookup yields CDR1 LNHNV and CDR2 YYDKDF (reference sequence). This CDR3 has 17 residues. The V and J ends lost 0 bases and 3 bases, in that order; junction bases with no gene match: 6. CDR3 protein: CATSRESGGPGYNEQFF. The CDR3 nucleotides are TGTGCCACCAGCAGAGAGAGCGGGGGGCCGGGCTACAATGAGCAGTTCTTC. Filled out from reference TRBV15 and TRBJ2-1, the complete variable domain reads DAMVIQNPRYQVTQFGKPVTLSCSQTLNHNVMYWYQQKSSQAPKLLFHYYDKDFNNEADTPDNFQSRRPNTSFCFLDIRSPGLGDTAMYLCATSRESGGPGYNEQFFGPGTRLTVL.

The V gene is TRBV18, the J gene TRBJ1-3; TRBD1 is a possible D gene (6 bases). The CDR3 sequence is 13 residues long. Deletions cut 4 bases from V and 4 bases from J, with 8 bases between. Germline assignment: CDR1 KGHSH and CDR2 LQKENI. The CDR3, as DNA: TGTGCCAGCTCACTAACAGGGGGAAACACCATATATTTT. It specifies CASSLTGGNTIYF. Full variable domain (rest looked up from reference TRBV18 and TRBJ1-3): NAGVMQNPRHLVRRRGQEARLRCSPMKGHSHVYWYRQLPEEGLKFMVYLQKENIIDESGMPKERFSAEFPKEGPSILRIQQVVRGDSAAYFCASSLTGGNTIYFGEGSWLTVV.